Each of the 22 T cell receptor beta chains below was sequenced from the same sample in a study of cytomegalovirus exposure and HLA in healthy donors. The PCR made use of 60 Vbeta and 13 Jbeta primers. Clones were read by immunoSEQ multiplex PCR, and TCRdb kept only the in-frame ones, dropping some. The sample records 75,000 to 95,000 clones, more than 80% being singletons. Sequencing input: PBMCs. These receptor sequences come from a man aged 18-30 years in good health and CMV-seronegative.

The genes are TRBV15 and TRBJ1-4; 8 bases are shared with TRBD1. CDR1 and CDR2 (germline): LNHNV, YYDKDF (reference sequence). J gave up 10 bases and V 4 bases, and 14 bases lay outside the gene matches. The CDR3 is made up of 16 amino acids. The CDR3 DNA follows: TGTGCCACCAGCAAGGCTTCTGCAGGGGGCGCGACAAAACTGTTTTTT. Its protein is CATSKASAGGATKLFF.

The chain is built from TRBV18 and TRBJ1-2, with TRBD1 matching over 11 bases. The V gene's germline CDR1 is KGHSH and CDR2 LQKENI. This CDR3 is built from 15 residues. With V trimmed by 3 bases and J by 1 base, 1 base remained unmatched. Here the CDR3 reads CASSPGTGGNYGYTF. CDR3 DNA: TGTGCCAGCTCACCCGGGACAGGGGGTAACTATGGCTACACCTTC.

CDR3 sequence (DNA): TGTGCCAGCGCCCGAGTGGGCGATACGCAGTATTTT. Its protein product is CASARVGDTQYF. This sequence joins TRBV18 and TRBJ2-3, with D hard to call. V dropped 8 bases and J dropped 6 bases, with 12 bases sitting between them. The V gene's germline CDR1 is KGHSH and CDR2 LQKENI. CDR3 length equals 12 residues.

The CDR3 here is CATWETSAKRTDTQYF. The CDR3 nucleotides read TGTGCCACTTGGGAGACTAGCGCCAAAAGGACAGATACGCAGTATTTT. The rearrangement links TRBV6-6 to TRBJ2-3, with 8 nucleotides matching TRBD2. V shed 10 bases, J shed 3 bases, and the junction held 15 bases outside the gene matches. This CDR3 comprises 16 residues. Per germline, CDR1 MNHNY and CDR2 SVGAGI (reference sequence).

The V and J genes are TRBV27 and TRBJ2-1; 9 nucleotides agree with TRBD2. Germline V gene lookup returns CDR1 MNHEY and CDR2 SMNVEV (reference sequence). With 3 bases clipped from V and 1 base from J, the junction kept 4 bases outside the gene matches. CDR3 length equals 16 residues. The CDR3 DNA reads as TGTGCCAGCAGTTTCTCAGCGGGAGGTTCCTACAATGAGCAGTTCTTC. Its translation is CASSFSAGGSYNEQFF.

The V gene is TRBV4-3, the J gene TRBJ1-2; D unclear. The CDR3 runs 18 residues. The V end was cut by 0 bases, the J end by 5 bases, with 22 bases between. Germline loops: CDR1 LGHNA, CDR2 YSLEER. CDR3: CASSQDATGKGYRYGYTF. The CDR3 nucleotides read TGCGCCAGCAGCCAAGACGCCACGGGGAAGGGTTATAGGTATGGCTACACCTTC.

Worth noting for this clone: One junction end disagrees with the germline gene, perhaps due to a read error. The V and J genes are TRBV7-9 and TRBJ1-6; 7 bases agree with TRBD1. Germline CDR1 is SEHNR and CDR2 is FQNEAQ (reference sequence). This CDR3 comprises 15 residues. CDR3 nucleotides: TGTTCCAGCAGCTTAGCTGGGGGACAGAATTCACCCCTCCACTTT. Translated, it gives CSSSLAGGQNSPLHF.

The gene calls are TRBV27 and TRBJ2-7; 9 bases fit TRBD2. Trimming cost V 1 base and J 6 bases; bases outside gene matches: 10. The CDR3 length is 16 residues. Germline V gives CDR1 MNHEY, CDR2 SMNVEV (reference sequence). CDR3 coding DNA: TGTGCCAGCAGTTTATTCGGTGGAGCGGGAGGCTCCGAGCAGTACTTC. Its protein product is CASSLFGGAGGSEQYF.

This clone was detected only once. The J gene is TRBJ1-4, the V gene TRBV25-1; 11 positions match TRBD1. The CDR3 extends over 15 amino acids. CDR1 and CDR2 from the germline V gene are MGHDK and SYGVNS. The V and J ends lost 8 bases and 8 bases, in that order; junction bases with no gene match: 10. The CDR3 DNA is TGTGCCAGCGGAGGGGCGGGGACAGGGGGAGAAAAACTGTTTTTT. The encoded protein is CASGGAGTGGEKLFF.

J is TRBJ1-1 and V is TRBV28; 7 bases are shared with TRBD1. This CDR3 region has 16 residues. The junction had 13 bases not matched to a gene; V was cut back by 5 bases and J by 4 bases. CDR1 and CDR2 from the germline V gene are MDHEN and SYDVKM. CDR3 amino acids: CASSQPPGGGATEAFF. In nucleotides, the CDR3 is TGTGCCAGCAGTCAGCCGCCTGGAGGGGGCGCCACTGAAGCTTTCTTT.

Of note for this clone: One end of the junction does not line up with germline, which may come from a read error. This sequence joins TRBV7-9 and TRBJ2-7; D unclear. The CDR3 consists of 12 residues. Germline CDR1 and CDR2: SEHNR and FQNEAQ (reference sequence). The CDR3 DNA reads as TGTTCCAGCAGACCTAAAACCGGGTCAACTTACTTC. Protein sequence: CSSRPKTGSTYF.

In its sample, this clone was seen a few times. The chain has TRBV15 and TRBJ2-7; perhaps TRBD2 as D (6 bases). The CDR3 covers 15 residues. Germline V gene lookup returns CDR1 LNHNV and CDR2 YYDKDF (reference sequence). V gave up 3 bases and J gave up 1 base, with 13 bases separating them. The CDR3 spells CATSSSPEGSYEQYF. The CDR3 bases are TGTGCCACCAGCAGTTCCCCGGAGGGATCCTACGAGCAGTACTTC.

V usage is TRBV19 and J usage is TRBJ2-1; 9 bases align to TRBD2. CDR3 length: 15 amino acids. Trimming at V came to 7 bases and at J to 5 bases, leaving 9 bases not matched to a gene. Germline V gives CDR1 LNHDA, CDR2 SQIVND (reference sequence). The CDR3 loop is CASIGGRALDNEQFF. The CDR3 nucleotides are TGTGCCAGTATAGGCGGGAGGGCGCTCGACAATGAGCAGTTCTTC.

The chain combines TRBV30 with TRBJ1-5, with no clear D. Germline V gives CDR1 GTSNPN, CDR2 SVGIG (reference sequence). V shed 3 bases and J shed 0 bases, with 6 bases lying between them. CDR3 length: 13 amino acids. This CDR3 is CAWSQDSNQPQHF. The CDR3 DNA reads TGTGCCTGGAGCCAGGATAGCAATCAGCCCCAGCATTTT.

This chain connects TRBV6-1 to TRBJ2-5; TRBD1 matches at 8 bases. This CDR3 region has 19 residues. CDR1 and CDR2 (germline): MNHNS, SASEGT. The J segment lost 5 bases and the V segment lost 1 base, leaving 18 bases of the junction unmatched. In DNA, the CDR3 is TGTGCCAGCAGTGAAGGACCAGGACAGGGAACTGATAGGTGGGAGACCCAGTACTTC. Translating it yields CASSEGPGQGTDRWETQYF.

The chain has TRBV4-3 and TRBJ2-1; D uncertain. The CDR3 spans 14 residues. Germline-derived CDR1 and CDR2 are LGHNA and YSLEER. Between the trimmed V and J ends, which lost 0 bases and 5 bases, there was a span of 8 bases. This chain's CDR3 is CASSQDRGDNEQFF. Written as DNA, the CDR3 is TGCGCCAGCAGCCAAGATCGAGGCGACAATGAGCAGTTCTTC.

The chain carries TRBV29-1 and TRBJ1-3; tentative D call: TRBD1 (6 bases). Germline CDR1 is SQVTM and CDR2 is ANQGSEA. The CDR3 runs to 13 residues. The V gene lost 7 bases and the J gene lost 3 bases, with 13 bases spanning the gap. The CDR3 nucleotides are TGCAGCGCTTTACGGACAGTTGGAAACACCATATATTTT. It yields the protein CSALRTVGNTIYF.

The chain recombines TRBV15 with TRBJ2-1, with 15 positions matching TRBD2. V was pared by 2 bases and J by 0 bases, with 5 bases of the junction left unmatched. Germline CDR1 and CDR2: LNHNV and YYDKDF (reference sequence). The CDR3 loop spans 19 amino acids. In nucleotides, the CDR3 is TGTGCCACCAGCAGATCGGGACTAGCGGGAGGACCCTCCTACAATGAGCAGTTCTTC. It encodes CATSRSGLAGGPSYNEQFF.

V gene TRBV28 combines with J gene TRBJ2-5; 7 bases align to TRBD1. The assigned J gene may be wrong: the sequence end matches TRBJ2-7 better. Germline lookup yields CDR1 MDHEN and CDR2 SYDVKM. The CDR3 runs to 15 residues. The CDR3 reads CASSSADRWSYEQYF. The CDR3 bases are TGTGCCAGCAGTTCTGCGGACAGGTGGTCCTACGAGCAGTACTTC.

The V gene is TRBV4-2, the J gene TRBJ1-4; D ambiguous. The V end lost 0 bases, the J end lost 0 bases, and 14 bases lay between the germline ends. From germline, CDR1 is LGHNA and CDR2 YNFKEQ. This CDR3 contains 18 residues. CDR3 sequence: CASSQDSGPKATNEKLFF. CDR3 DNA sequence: TGTGCCAGCAGCCAAGATAGCGGACCGAAAGCAACTAATGAAAAACTGTTTTTT.

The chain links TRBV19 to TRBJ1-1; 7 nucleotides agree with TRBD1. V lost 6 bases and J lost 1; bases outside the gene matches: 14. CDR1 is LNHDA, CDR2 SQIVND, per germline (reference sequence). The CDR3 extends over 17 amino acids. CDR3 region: CASSPIRTGTENTEAFF. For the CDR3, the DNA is TGTGCCAGTAGCCCGATCAGAACCGGGACAGAGAACACTGAAGCTTTCTTT.

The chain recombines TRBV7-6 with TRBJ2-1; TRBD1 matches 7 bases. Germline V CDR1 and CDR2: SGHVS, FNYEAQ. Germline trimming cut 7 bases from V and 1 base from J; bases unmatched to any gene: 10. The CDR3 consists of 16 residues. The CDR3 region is CASIKGASRSYNEQFF. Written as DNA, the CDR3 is TGTGCCAGCATTAAGGGGGCTAGCAGATCCTACAATGAGCAGTTCTTC.